This is a list of T cell receptor beta chains from one sample in a study of blood T cell repertoires in COVID-19. Measured with immunoSEQ multiplex PCR; TCRdb has only the in-frame clones, and not every one. In the table there are hundreds of thousands of clones, about 83% of which are singletons. Sequencing input: PBMCs or T cells enriched from blood (not recorded which). These receptors all come from a woman aged 45-60 years who had been exposed to COVID-19. CDR3s include the opening cysteine and the closing phenylalanine or tryptophan. A D gene is named only where the DNA matches it firmly. Part of the rows lack a size; the others show once, few, many or a class for expanded clones.

v_gene: TRBV18; d_gene: TRBD1; j_gene: TRBJ1-1; abundance: -; CDR3aa: CASSHGKGAYTEAFF; CDR3nt: TGTGCCAGCTCACATGGTAAGGGGGCCTACACTGAAGCTTTCTTT
v_gene: TRBV27; d_gene: TRBD1; j_gene: TRBJ2-7; abundance: -; CDR3aa: CASSRQGRIEQYF; CDR3nt: TGTGCCAGCAGTCGACAGGGCAGGATCGAGCAGTACTTC
v_gene: TRBV6-4; d_gene: TRBD2; j_gene: TRBJ2-4; abundance: -; CDR3aa: CASSELAGAPEYF; CDR3nt: TGTGCCAGCAGTGAACTAGCGGGGGCCCCAGAGTACTTC
v_gene: TRBV6-5; d_gene: -; j_gene: TRBJ1-1; abundance: -; CDR3aa: CASISQGGLSEAFF; CDR3nt: TGTGCCAGCATCTCGCAGGGAGGGTTAAGTGAAGCTTTCTTT
v_gene: TRBV19; d_gene: -; j_gene: TRBJ2-1; abundance: -; CDR3aa: CASRTIQGSHNEQFF; CDR3nt: TGTGCCAGTAGGACGATACAGGGTTCCCACAATGAGCAGTTCTTC
v_gene: TRBV12-3/TRBV12-4; d_gene: -; j_gene: TRBJ1-3; abundance: -; CDR3aa: CASSTRGRTIYF; CDR3nt: TGTGCCAGCAGTACGCGGGGGAGGACCATATATTTT
v_gene: TRBV7-9; d_gene: -; j_gene: TRBJ2-7; abundance: -; CDR3aa: CASSHRQGYEQYF; CDR3nt: TGTGCCAGCAGCCACCGGCAGGGCTACGAGCAGTACTTC
v_gene: TRBV5-1; d_gene: -; j_gene: TRBJ1-2; abundance: once; CDR3aa: CASSRDTRYGYTF; CDR3nt: TGCGCCAGCAGCCGGGACACCCGCTATGGCTACACCTTC
v_gene: TRBV27; d_gene: TRBD2; j_gene: TRBJ2-7; abundance: -; CDR3aa: CASTRWTSGGAAQYEQYF; CDR3nt: TGTGCCAGCACTAGATGGACTAGCGGGGGGGCGGCGCAATACGAGCAGTACTTC
v_gene: TRBV28; d_gene: -; j_gene: TRBJ1-5; abundance: -; CDR3aa: CASSLSGRDNQPQHF; CDR3nt: TGTGCCAGCAGTTTGTCGGGAAGGGACAATCAGCCCCAGCATTTT
v_gene: TRBV6-5; d_gene: TRBD2; j_gene: TRBJ2-5; abundance: -; CDR3aa: CASGLSGGKETQYF; CDR3nt: TGTGCCAGCGGGTTGTCGGGGGGAAAAGAGACCCAGTACTTC
v_gene: TRBV6-2/TRBV6-3; d_gene: TRBD1; j_gene: TRBJ1-2; abundance: -; CDR3aa: CASSTRTGPSYGYTF; CDR3nt: TGTGCCAGCAGTACCCGGACAGGGCCCAGCTATGGCTACACCTTC
v_gene: TRBV2; d_gene: TRBD1; j_gene: TRBJ1-5; abundance: -; CDR3aa: CASAPLWTGLNQPQHF; CDR3nt: TGTGCCAGCGCCCCTTTATGGACAGGTCTCAATCAGCCCCAGCATTTT
v_gene: TRBV3-1/TRBV3-2; d_gene: -; j_gene: TRBJ1-1; abundance: -; CDR3aa: CASSQREGTEAFF; CDR3nt: TGTGCCAGCAGCCAAAGGGAGGGCACTGAAGCTTTCTTT
v_gene: TRBV12-5; d_gene: -; j_gene: TRBJ1-1; abundance: -; CDR3aa: CASGLVQRGWGIEAFF; CDR3nt: TGTGCTAGTGGTTTGGTACAACGGGGGTGGGGGATTGAAGCTTTCTTT
v_gene: TRBV29-1; d_gene: -; j_gene: TRBJ1-5; abundance: -; CDR3aa: CSVATDYSNQPQHF; CDR3nt: TGCAGCGTTGCGACGGACTATAGCAATCAGCCCCAGCATTTT
v_gene: TRBV30; d_gene: -; j_gene: TRBJ1-3; abundance: -; CDR3aa: CAWRGLSVGDNTIYF; CDR3nt: TGTGCCTGGAGGGGACTCAGCGTAGGAGATAACACCATATATTTT
v_gene: TRBV6-5; d_gene: TRBD1; j_gene: TRBJ1-5; abundance: -; CDR3aa: CASRVGQGDQPQHF; CDR3nt: TGTGCCAGCAGGGTGGGACAGGGTGATCAGCCCCAGCATTTT
v_gene: TRBV7-8; d_gene: TRBD2; j_gene: TRBJ2-7; abundance: -; CDR3aa: CASSTYGGAGEQYF; CDR3nt: TGTGCCAGCAGCACCTACGGGGGGGCGGGTGAGCAGTACTTC
v_gene: TRBV5-4; d_gene: -; j_gene: TRBJ1-1; abundance: -; CDR3aa: CASSEPGVGAFF; CDR3nt: TGTGCCAGCAGCGAACCGGGAGTGGGAGCTTTCTTT
v_gene: TRBV6-1; d_gene: -; j_gene: TRBJ1-3; abundance: -; CDR3aa: CASSALVGRGRSGNTIYF; CDR3nt: TGTGCCAGCAGTGCCCTTGTTGGGAGGGGAAGGTCTGGAAACACCATATATTTT
v_gene: TRBV19; d_gene: TRBD1; j_gene: TRBJ1-5; abundance: -; CDR3aa: CASSIRVGRGRGSNQPQHF; CDR3nt: TGTGCCAGTAGTATACGTGTGGGCAGGGGGCGCGGATCAAATCAGCCCCAGCATTTT